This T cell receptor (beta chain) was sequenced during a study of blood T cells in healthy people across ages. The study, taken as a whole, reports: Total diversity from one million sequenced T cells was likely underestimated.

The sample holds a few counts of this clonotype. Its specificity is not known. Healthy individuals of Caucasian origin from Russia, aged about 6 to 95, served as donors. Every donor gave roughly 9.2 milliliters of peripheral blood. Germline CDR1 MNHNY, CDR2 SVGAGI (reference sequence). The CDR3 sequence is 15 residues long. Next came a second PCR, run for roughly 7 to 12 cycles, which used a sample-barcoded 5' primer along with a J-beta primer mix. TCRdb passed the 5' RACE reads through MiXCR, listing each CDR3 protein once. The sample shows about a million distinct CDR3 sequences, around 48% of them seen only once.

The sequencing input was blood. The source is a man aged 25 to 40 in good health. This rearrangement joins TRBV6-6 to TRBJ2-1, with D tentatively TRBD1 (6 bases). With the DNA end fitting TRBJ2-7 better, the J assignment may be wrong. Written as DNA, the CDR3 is TGTGCCAGCAGTTACGAACAGGGTTCCTACAATGAGCAGTACTTC. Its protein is CASSYEQGSYNEQYF.